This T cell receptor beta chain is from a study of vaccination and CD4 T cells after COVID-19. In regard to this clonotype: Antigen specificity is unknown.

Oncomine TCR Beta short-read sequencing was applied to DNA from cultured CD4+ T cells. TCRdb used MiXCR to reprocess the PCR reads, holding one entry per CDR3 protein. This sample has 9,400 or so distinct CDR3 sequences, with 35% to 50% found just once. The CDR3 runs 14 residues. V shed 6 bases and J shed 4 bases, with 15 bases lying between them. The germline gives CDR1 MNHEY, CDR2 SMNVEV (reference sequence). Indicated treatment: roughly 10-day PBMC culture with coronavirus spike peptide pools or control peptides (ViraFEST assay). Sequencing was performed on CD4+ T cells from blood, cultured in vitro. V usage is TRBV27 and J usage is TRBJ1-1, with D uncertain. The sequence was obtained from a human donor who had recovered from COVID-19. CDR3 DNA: TGTGCCAGCAGGGCAGACCTATTTGGCACTGAAGCTTTCTTT. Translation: CASRADLFGTEAFF.